Below are 5 T cell receptor beta chains sequenced from a single sample in a study of blood T cell repertoires in COVID-19 (dated by TCRdb to the early 2020s). Receptor libraries were prepared by the immunoSEQ multiplex PCR assay. TCRdb carries this immuneACCESS record with in-frame sequences only. Its versions omit some clonotypes, under half of them owing to an unresolved V gene in the studies checked, with the rest unexplained. The sample table records 250,000 to 300,000 clones; roughly 86% of these occur just once. The ten largest clonotypes hold approximately 1% of the sample. The sequencing sample was made of PBMCs or T cells enriched from blood (not recorded which). These receptors originate from a woman aged 30 to 39 who had recovered from COVID-19.

The chain joins TRBV6-2 or TRBV6-3 to TRBJ2-1; 10 nucleotides align to TRBD2. The junction had 10 bases not matched to a gene; V was cut back by 2 bases and J by 6 bases. Germline CDR1 MNHEY, CDR2 SVGEGT. The CDR3 is 17 residues long. CDR3 protein: CASSYQSGLARSNEQFF. The DNA of the CDR3 is TGTGCCAGCAGTTACCAATCGGGACTAGCGCGCTCCAATGAGCAGTTCTTC.

This clone was detected only once. This chain joins TRBV6-5 and TRBJ1-6, with 10 bases aligning to TRBD1. Trimming at V came to 4 bases and at J to 13 bases, leaving 4 bases not matched to a gene. This CDR3 has 13 amino acids. Germline V lookup: CDR1 MNHEY, CDR2 SVGAGI. CDR3 loop: CASSWGQGYPLHF. CDR3 nucleotide sequence: TGTGCCAGCAGTTGGGGACAGGGGTATCCCCTCCACTTT.

Comment on this clone: Other nucleotide sequences in the sample specify the same CDR3. The J gene is TRBJ1-5, the V gene TRBV12-3 or TRBV12-4; a possible D gene is TRBD1 (6 bases). This CDR3 spans 13 amino acids. Trimming took off 6 bases at V and 4 bases at J, with 10 bases between the two ends. CDR3 sequence: CASRATGNQPQHF. Here the CDR3 DNA reads TGTGCCAGCAGGGCGACAGGAAATCAGCCCCAGCATTTT.

The rearrangement links TRBV5-4 to TRBJ2-7, with D tentatively TRBD2 (5 bases). The CDR3 length is 12 residues. Trimming shortened V by 4 bases and J by 3 bases, and 8 bases separated the two germline ends. Germline V gene sequence: CDR1 SGHNT, CDR2 YYREEE (reference sequence). The DNA of the CDR3 is TGTGCCAGCAGCCGAGGAGGCTACGAGCAGTACTTC. Its protein product is CASSRGGYEQYF. The whole variable domain, filled in from reference TRBV5-4 and TRBJ2-7, reads ETGVTQSPTHLIKTRGQQVTLRCSSQSGHNTVSWYQQALGQGPQFIFQYYREEENGRGNFPPRFSGLQFPNYSSELNVNALELDDSALYLCASSRGGYEQYFGPGTRLTVT.

This clone has just one count. This sequence joins TRBV7-8 and TRBJ2-5; maybe TRBD2 (6 bases). V was clipped by 5 bases and J by 1 base, with 14 bases between them. This CDR3 is built from 15 residues. Germline V gives CDR1 SGHVS, CDR2 FQNEAQ. The CDR3 DNA follows: TGTGCCAGCAGCCCTCGTCCGGGACTCCAAGAGACCCAGTACTTC. It specifies CASSPRPGLQETQYF.